The clone carrying this T cell receptor (beta chain) was seen a single time. This sample was included in a study of blood T cell repertoires in COVID-19. Looked up from germline, CDR1 is SGHVS and CDR2 is FNYEAQ. The V end lost 5 bases, the J end lost 4 bases, and 20 bases lay between the germline ends. The CDR3 runs 16 residues. Generated by immunoSEQ multiplex PCR, the TCRdb table keeps only in-frame clones and is missing some. The sample includes 200,000 to 250,000 clones, over 60% of them seen just once. The TCR originated in a woman aged 65 to 85 with acute or convalescent COVID-19. V gene TRBV7-6 combines with J gene TRBJ2-5; TRBD2 might be the D (7 bases). The sequencing sample was made of peripheral blood. This chain's CDR3 is CASSPSGGAVLETQYF. The CDR3 nucleotides are TGTGCCAGCAGCCCCAGTGGGGGGGCCGTGCTAGAGACCCAGTACTTC.